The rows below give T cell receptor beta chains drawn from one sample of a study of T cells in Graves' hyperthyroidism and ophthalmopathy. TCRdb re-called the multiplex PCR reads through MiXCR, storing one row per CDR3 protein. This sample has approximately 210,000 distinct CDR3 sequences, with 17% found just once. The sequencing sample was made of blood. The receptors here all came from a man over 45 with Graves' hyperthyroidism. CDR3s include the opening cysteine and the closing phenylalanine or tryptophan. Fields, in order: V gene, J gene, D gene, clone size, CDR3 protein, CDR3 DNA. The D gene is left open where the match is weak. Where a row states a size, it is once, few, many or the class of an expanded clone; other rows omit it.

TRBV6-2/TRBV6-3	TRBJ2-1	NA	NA	CASSPDSQSYEQFF	TGTGCCAGCAGTCCGGACAGCCAATCCTACGAGCAGTTCTTC
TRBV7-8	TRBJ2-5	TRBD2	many	CASSPGGLAGALAQYF	TGTGCCAGCAGCCCAGGGGGACTAGCGGGAGCGTTGGCCCAGTACTTC
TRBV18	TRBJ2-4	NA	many	CASSPLRQNIQYF	TGTGCCAGCTCACCATTACGCCAAAACATTCAGTACTTC
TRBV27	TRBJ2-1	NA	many	CASNPYWSSYNEQFF	TGTGCCAGCAACCCTTACTGGAGCTCCTACAATGAGCAGTTCTTC
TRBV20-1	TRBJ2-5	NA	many	CSARGLRGLGGLQETQYF	TGCAGTGCTAGAGGGCTTCGGGGCCTTGGGGGGTTACAAGAGACCCAGTACTTC
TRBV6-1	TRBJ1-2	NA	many	CASSAARTSLPTGYTF	TGTGCCAGCAGTGCGGCAAGGACATCCCTTCCCACTGGCTACACCTTC
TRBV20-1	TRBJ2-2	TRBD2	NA	CSARGPSGSVGELFF	TGCAGTGCTAGAGGTCCTAGCGGGAGTGTCGGGGAGCTGTTTTTT
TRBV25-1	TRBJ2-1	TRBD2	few	CASSGESPGGTYNEQFF	TGTGCCAGCTCCGGGGAGAGCCCGGGAGGGACTTACAATGAGCAGTTCTTC
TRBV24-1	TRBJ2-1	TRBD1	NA	CATSDPSGQGANEQFF	TGTGCCACCAGTGATCCCTCGGGACAGGGGGCGAATGAGCAGTTCTTC
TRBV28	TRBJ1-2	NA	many	CASTTDYGYTF	TGTGCCAGCACCACGGACTATGGCTACACCTTC
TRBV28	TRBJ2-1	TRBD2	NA	CASSPEEGQIMGLAGGNYNEQFF	TGTGCCAGCAGTCCGGAGGAGGGCCAGATCATGGGACTAGCGGGAGGAAATTACAATGAGCAGTTCTTC
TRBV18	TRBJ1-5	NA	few	CASSEDRNQPQHF	TGTGCCAGCTCGGAGGACAGAAATCAGCCCCAGCATTTT
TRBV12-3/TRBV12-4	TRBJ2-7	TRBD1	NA	CASMDRGHEQYF	TGTGCCAGCATGGACAGGGGCCACGAGCAGTACTTC
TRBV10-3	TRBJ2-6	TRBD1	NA	CAISVGTGGGGANVLTF	TGTGCCATCAGTGTTGGGACAGGGGGCGGAGGGGCCAACGTCCTGACTTTC
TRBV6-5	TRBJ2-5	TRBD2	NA	CASSYLPSGSGRETQYF	TGTGCCAGCAGTTACCTTCCTAGCGGGAGTGGGAGAGAGACCCAGTACTTC
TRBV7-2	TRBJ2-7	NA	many	CASSPLASGLTYEQYF	TGTGCCAGCAGCCCTCTGGCAAGCGGACTGACCTACGAGCAGTACTTC
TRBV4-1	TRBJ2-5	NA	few	CASSQVGRREETQYF	TGCGCCAGCAGCCAAGTCGGGAGAAGGGAAGAGACCCAGTACTTC
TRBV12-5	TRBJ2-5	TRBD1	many	CASGLTGTGGPETQYF	TGTGCTAGTGGTTTAACCGGGACAGGAGGTCCAGAGACCCAGTACTTC
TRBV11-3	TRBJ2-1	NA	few	CASSAREDYLYNEQFF	TGTGCCAGCAGCGCAAGAGAGGACTATCTCTACAATGAGCAGTTCTTC
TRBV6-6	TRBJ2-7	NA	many	CASSYSEDYEQYF	TGTGCCAGCAGTTACTCGGAGGACTACGAGCAGTACTTC
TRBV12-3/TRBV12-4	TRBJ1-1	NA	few	CASSFPGENTEAFF	TGTGCCAGCAGTTTCCCAGGGGAGAACACTGAAGCTTTCTTT
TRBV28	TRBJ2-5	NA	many	CASSLRSQETQYF	TGTGCCAGCAGTTTAAGGTCGCAAGAGACCCAGTACTTC
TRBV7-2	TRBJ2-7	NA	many	CASSSRLWNEQYF	TGTGCCAGCAGCTCTCGTCTCTGGAACGAGCAGTACTTC
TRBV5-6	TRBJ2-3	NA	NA	CASSLGLVLTDTQYF	TGTGCCAGCAGCTTGGGGCTGGTCCTGACAGATACGCAGTATTTT
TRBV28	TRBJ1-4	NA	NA	CASLEEPTNEKLFF	TGTGCCAGCCTAGAAGAGCCAACTAATGAAAAACTGTTTTTT
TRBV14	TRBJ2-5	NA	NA	CASSQDPRGTQYF	TGTGCCAGCAGCCAAGACCCGCGGGGGACCCAGTACTTC
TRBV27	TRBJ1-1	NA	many	CASSRARGRMNTEAFF	TGTGCCAGCAGTCGCGCCCGGGGACGGATGAACACTGAAGCTTTCTTT
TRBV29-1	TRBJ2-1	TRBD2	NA	CSAVKAGAESYNEQFF	TGCAGCGCCGTGAAGGCGGGAGCGGAGTCCTACAATGAGCAGTTCTTC
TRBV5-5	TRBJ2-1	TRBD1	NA	CASSFSRDRGLLRFF	TGTGCCAGCAGCTTTTCTCGGGACAGGGGGTTATTAAGGTTCTTC
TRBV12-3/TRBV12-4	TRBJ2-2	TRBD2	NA	CASSLRSGGTGELFF	TGTGCCAGCAGTTTACGGTCGGGGGGCACCGGGGAGCTGTTTTTT
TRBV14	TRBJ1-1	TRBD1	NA	CASSQTGVYTEAFF	TGTGCCAGCAGCCAAACAGGGGTTTACACTGAAGCTTTCTTT
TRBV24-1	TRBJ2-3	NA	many	CATSDLTGNLPTQYF	TGTGCCACCAGTGATTTAACGGGAAATCTGCCTACGCAGTATTTT
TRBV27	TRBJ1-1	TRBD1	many	CASSFRQGATEAFF	TGTGCCAGCAGTTTTCGACAGGGGGCAACTGAAGCTTTCTTT
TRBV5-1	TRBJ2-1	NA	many	CASSRWSSYNEQFF	TGCGCCAGCAGCCGATGGAGCTCCTACAATGAGCAGTTCTTC
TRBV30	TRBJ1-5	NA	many	CAWSVKGGRGNQPQHF	TGTGCCTGGAGTGTAAAGGGTGGGCGGGGCAATCAGCCCCAGCATTTT
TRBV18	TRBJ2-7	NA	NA	CASSRDIESYEQYF	TGTGCCAGCTCACGGGACATTGAATCCTACGAGCAGTACTTC
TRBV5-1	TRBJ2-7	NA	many	CASSFRPNLGRSYEQYF	TGCGCCAGCAGCTTCCGACCGAATCTAGGTAGATCCTACGAGCAGTACTTC
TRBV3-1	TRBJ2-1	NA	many	CASSRHGTSNEQFF	TGTGCCAGCAGCCGGCATGGGACTTCTAATGAGCAGTTCTTC
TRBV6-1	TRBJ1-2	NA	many	CASSEFWAGDDYGYTF	TGTGCCAGCAGTGAATTTTGGGCAGGGGACGACTATGGCTACACCTTC
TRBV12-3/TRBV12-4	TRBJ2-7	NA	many	CASSLGLSSYEQYF	TGTGCCAGCAGTTTAGGCCTGAGCTCCTACGAGCAGTACTTC
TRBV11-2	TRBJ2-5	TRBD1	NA	CASSGSGTGRGQETQYF	TGTGCCAGCAGCGGGTCCGGGACAGGGCGAGGGCAAGAGACCCAGTACTTC
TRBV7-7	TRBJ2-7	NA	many	CASGYRCYEQYF	NA
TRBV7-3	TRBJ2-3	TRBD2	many	CASSLLAGLTDTQYF	TGTGCCAGCAGCTTACTAGCGGGGCTCACAGATACGCAGTATTTT
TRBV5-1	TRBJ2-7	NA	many	CASTDGGGEQYF	TGCGCCAGCACCGATGGTGGGGGCGAGCAGTACTTC
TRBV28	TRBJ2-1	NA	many	CASCGGGGKDEQFF	TGTGCCAGCTGTGGGGGGGGCGGGAAAGATGAGCAGTTCTTC